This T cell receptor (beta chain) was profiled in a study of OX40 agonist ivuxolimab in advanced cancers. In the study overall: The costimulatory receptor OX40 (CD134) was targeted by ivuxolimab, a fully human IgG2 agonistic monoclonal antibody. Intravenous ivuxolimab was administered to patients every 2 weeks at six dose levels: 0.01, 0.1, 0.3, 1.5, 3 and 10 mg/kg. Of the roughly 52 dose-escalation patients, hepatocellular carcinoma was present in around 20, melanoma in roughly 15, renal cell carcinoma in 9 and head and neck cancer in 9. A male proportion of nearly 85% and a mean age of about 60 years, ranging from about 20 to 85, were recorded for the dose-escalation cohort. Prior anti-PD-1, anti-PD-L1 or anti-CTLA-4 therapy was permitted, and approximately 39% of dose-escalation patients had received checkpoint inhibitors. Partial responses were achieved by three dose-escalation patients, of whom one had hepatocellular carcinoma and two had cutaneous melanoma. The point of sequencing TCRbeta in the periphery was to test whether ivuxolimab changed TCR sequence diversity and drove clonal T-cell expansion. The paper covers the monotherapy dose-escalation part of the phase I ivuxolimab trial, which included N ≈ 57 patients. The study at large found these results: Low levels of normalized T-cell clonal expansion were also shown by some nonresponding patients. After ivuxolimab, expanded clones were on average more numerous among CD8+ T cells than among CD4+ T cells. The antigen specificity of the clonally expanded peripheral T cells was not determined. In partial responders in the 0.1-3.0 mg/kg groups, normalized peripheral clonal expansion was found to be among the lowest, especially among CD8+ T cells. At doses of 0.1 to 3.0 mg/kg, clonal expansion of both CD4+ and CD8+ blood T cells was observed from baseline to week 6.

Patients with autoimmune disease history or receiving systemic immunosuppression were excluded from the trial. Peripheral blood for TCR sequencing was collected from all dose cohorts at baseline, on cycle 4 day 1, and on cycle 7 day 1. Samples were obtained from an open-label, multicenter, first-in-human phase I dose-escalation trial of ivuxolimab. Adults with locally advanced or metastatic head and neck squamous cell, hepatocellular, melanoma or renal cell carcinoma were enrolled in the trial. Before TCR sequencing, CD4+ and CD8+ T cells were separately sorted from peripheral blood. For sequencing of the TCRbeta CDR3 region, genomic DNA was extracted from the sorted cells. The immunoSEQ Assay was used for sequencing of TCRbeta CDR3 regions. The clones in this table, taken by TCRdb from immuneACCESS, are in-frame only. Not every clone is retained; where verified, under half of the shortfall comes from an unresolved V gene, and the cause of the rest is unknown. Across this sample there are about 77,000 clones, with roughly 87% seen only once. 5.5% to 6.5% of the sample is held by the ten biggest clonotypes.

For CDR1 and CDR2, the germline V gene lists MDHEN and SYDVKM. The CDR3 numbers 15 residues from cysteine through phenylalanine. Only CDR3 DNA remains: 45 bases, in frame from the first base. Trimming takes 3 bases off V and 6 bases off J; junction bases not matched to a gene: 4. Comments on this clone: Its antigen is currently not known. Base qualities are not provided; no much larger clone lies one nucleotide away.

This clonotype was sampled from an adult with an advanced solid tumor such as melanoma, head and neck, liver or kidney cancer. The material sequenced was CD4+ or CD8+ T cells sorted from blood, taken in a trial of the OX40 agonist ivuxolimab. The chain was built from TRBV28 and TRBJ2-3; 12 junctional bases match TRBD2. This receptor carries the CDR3 CASSFTGTSGDTQYF. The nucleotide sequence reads TGTGCCAGCAGTTTTACAGGGACTAGCGGGGATACGCAGTATTTT.